A single sample is the source of the 23 T cell receptor beta chains below, sequenced in a study of cytomegalovirus exposure and HLA in healthy donors. TCRdb's table, derived via immunoSEQ multiplex PCR, lists solely in-frame clones and lacks some. Seen here are approximately 180,000 clones, more than 70% observed once, and the top ten hold roughly 1.6%. The specimen sequenced was PBMCs. The receptor source for this set is a woman aged 18-29 years in good health and CMV-seronegative.

The gene calls are TRBV6-1 and TRBJ1-1; 7 bases align to TRBD1. The V and J ends lost 3 bases and 3 bases, in that order; junction bases with no gene match: 4. The CDR3 has 14 amino acids. The V gene's germline CDR1 is MNHNS and CDR2 SASEGT. The DNA for the CDR3 is TGTGCCAGCAGTGAGGGACAGACCTACACTGAAGCTTTCTTT. Its protein is CASSEGQTYTEAFF.

The rearrangement uses TRBV10-3 and TRBJ1-3; D remains unclear. V dropped 7 bases and J dropped 4 bases, with 20 bases sitting between them. Germline CDR1 reads ENHRY; CDR2 reads SYGVKD. This CDR3 is built from 16 residues. The chain's CDR3 is CAITEYGSSLGNTIYF. For the CDR3, the DNA is TGTGCCATCACCGAATACGGGTCAAGTCTAGGAAACACCATATATTTT.

The chain joins TRBV9 to TRBJ2-3; perhaps TRBD2 as D (6 bases). The CDR3 loop spans 14 amino acids. The germline CDR1 and CDR2 sequences are SGDLS and YYNGEE. The V gene lost 6 bases and the J gene lost 1 base, with 12 bases spanning the gap. The DNA of the CDR3 is TGTGCCAGCATGGAGGGGTGGGGCACAGATACGCAGTATTTT. Translated: CASMEGWGTDTQYF.

This chain joins TRBV4-1 and TRBJ2-7; 11 bases agree with TRBD2. CDR1 is MGHRA and CDR2 is YSYEKL in the germline V gene. This CDR3 is 17 amino acids long. V shed 1 base and J 4 bases; nucleotides not matched to a gene: 9. CDR3: CASSQVIPSGRSYEQYF. Here the CDR3 DNA reads TGCGCCAGCAGCCAAGTAATCCCTAGCGGGAGGTCGTACGAGCAGTACTTC.

V is TRBV2 and J is TRBJ2-5; D gene unclear. Trimming pared 1 base from V and 5 bases from J, leaving 5 bases between. CDR3 length: 12 amino acids. CDR1 and CDR2 (germline): SNHLY, FYNNEI. The chain's CDR3 is CASSEGVETQYF. The CDR3 DNA is TGTGCCAGCAGTGAAGGAGTTGAGACCCAGTACTTC.

The V gene is TRBV7-8, the J gene TRBJ1-1; the D is unclear. The germline V gene has CDR1 SGHVS and CDR2 FQNEAQ. Trimming removed 5 bases from V and 2 bases from J, with 18 bases in between. CDR3 length equals 16 residues. The CDR3: CASSHTMRMANTEAFF. The CDR3 DNA reads TGTGCCAGCAGCCATACTATGCGGATGGCCAACACTGAAGCTTTCTTT.

This clone was seen a handful of times. V and J are TRBV9 and TRBJ2-7; 7 bases line up with TRBD1. There are 14 residues in the CDR3. The J segment lost 1 base and the V segment lost 2 bases, leaving 3 bases of the junction unmatched. The germline gives CDR1 SGDLS, CDR2 YYNGEE. The CDR3 reads CASSVTGQSYEQYF. CDR3 nucleotide sequence: TGTGCCAGCAGCGTCACGGGACAGTCCTACGAGCAGTACTTC.

The chain carries TRBV30 and TRBJ2-3; 8 bases agree with TRBD2. J gave up 8 bases and V 1 base, and 8 bases lay outside the gene matches. The CDR3 contains 14 residues. The germline V gene encodes CDR1 GTSNPN and CDR2 SVGIG (reference sequence). The CDR3 DNA sequence: TGTGCCTGGAGTGGGGGCGGGGGGCTTGGTACGCAGTATTTT. The encoded protein is CAWSGGGGLGTQYF.

The genes are TRBV18 and TRBJ2-7, with TRBD1 matching over 9 bases. V lost 4 bases to trimming and J lost 6 bases; unmatched junction nucleotides: 10. The CDR3 loop spans 15 amino acids. Germline CDR1 and CDR2: KGHSH and LQKENI. The CDR3 region has the DNA TGTGCCAGCTCACTTAAACGGGACAGGGTGAGCGAGCAGTACTTC. The encoded protein is CASSLKRDRVSEQYF.

This clone was observed a handful of times. The chain employs TRBV7-9 and TRBJ2-5; TRBD2 aligns across 9 bases. CDR1 is SEHNR, CDR2 FQNEAQ, per germline (reference sequence). This CDR3 is built from 14 residues. With V trimmed by 4 bases and J by 5 bases, 5 bases remained unmatched. CDR3 nucleotide sequence: TGTGCCAGCAGCTGGAGCGGGGGGAGGGAGACCCAGTACTTC. It is translated as CASSWSGGRETQYF.

The rearrangement links TRBV18 to TRBJ2-1; D is possibly TRBD2 (6 bases). CDR1 is KGHSH and CDR2 is LQKENI in the germline V gene. The CDR3 consists of 12 residues. The V end lost 1 base, the J end lost 9 bases, and 7 bases lay between the germline ends. Here the CDR3 DNA reads TGTGCCAGCTCACCACGGGAGGTTGAGCAGTTCTTC. This codes for CASSPREVEQFF.

The chain has TRBV15 and TRBJ1-4; D perhaps matches TRBD1 (5 bases). This CDR3 has 16 residues. In germline, CDR1 is LNHNV, CDR2 YYDKDF (reference sequence). V shed 3 bases and J shed 4 bases, with 15 bases lying between them. The CDR3 DNA is TGTGCCACCAGCAGCGATTGGGGCTCACATAATGAAAAACTGTTTTTT. Its translation: CATSSDWGSHNEKLFF.

V is TRBV7-6 and J is TRBJ2-1; D may be TRBD2 (5 bases). CDR1 and CDR2 from the germline V gene are SGHVS and FNYEAQ. The CDR3 consists of 16 residues. Trimming shortened V by 5 bases and J by 0 bases, and 14 bases separated the two germline ends. DNA of the CDR3: TGTGCCAGCAGCCGAAACCCTACTAGCTCCTACAATGAGCAGTTCTTC. Its protein is CASSRNPTSSYNEQFF.

V is TRBV30 and J is TRBJ1-3; the D gene is possibly TRBD1 (5 bases). CDR3 length: 14 amino acids. V was clipped by 2 bases and J by 0 bases, with 8 bases between them. Per germline, CDR1 GTSNPN and CDR2 SVGIG (reference sequence). CDR3 protein: CAWSRGSSGNTIYF. In DNA, the CDR3 is TGTGCCTGGAGTCGGGGGAGCTCTGGAAACACCATATATTTT.

V is TRBV6-6 and J is TRBJ1-2; D is perhaps TRBD1 (6 bases). CDR1 and CDR2 from the germline V gene are MNHNY and SVGAGI (reference sequence). The CDR3 length is 13 residues. The V end was cut by 5 bases, the J end by 8 bases, with 15 bases between. CDR3 sequence: CASSALRGYGYTF. For the CDR3, the DNA is TGTGCCAGCAGTGCGCTCAGGGGCTACGGCTACACCTTC.

This rearrangement joins TRBV6-5 to TRBJ1-1; TRBD1 matches at 7 bases. Germline trimming cut 3 bases from V and 2 bases from J; bases unmatched to any gene: 3. The CDR3 covers 14 residues. Germline V CDR1 and CDR2: MNHEY, SVGAGI. The CDR3 loop reads CASSYRGRNTEAFF. DNA for the CDR3: TGTGCCAGCAGTTATAGGGGGCGAAACACTGAAGCTTTCTTT.

This chain connects TRBV10-3 to TRBJ2-7; D unresolved. The CDR3 extends over 14 amino acids. The germline gives CDR1 ENHRY, CDR2 SYGVKD. The V gene lost 3 bases and the J gene lost 2 bases, with 11 bases spanning the gap. CDR3 sequence reads: CAISEYDKPYEQYF. Here the CDR3 DNA reads TGTGCCATCAGTGAATACGACAAACCCTACGAGCAGTACTTC.

The V call is TRBV7-9, the J call TRBJ2-2; possible D gene TRBD2, 6 bases. This CDR3 is built from 12 residues. Germline CDR1 is SEHNR and CDR2 is FQNEAQ (reference sequence). CDR3 loop: CSRDPRTGELFF. CDR3 in DNA: TGTTCGCGGGACCCGAGAACCGGGGAGCTGTTTTTT.

V usage is TRBV30 and J usage is TRBJ2-3; TRBD2 matches 8 bases. The CDR3 totals 18 residues. Trimming took 0 bases from V and 2 from J; bases not matched to a gene: 13. Germline CDR1 reads GTSNPN; CDR2 reads SVGIG (reference sequence). CDR3 residues: CAWSVRASRTSSTDTQYF. CDR3 DNA sequence: TGTGCCTGGAGTGTACGGGCCTCGAGGACTAGCTCCACAGATACGCAGTATTTT.

V gene TRBV6-1 combines with J gene TRBJ2-7; tentative D call: TRBD2 (6 bases). Germline CDR1 reads MNHNS; CDR2 reads SASEGT. With 6 bases removed from V and 12 bases from J, the gap between germline ends came to 24 bases. The CDR3 spans 14 residues. The CDR3 region is CASSEPPVTGAGYF. CDR3 DNA sequence: TGTGCCAGCAGCGAGCCCCCCGTTACGGGAGCAGGGTACTTC.

This sequence joins TRBV5-1 and TRBJ2-5; D gene uncertain. V lost 3 bases and J lost 5, with 5 bases in between. The CDR3 totals 11 residues. Germline V gene lookup returns CDR1 SGHRS and CDR2 YFSETQ. CDR3 sequence reads: CASSSSETQYF. The DNA of the CDR3 is TGCGCCAGCAGCTCCTCGGAGACCCAGTACTTC.

The table lists this clone with a few counts. This rearrangement joins TRBV30 to TRBJ1-5; no firm D call. The V gene lost 0 bases and the J gene lost 7 bases, with 10 bases spanning the gap. CDR1 and CDR2 (germline): GTSNPN, SVGIG (reference sequence). This CDR3 comprises 13 residues. The CDR3 loop is CAWSVRGQQPQHF. DNA for the CDR3: TGTGCCTGGAGTGTACGTGGGCAACAGCCCCAGCATTTT. Combining the CDR3 with reference TRBV30 and TRBJ1-5 gives the whole variable domain SQTIHQWPATLVQPVGSPLSLECTVEGTSNPNLYWYRQAAGRGLQLLFYSVGIGQISSEVPQNLSASRPQDRQFILSSKKLLLSDSGFYLCAWSVRGQQPQHFGDGTRLSIL.

V is TRBV18 and J is TRBJ2-3; tentative D call: TRBD2 (5 bases). CDR1 and CDR2 from the germline V gene are KGHSH and LQKENI. The V end was cut by 1 base, the J end by 6 bases, with 11 bases between. The CDR3 is 14 residues long. The CDR3 loop reads CASSPREGRDTQYF. DNA for the CDR3: TGTGCCAGCTCACCACGTGAGGGCAGGGATACGCAGTATTTT.